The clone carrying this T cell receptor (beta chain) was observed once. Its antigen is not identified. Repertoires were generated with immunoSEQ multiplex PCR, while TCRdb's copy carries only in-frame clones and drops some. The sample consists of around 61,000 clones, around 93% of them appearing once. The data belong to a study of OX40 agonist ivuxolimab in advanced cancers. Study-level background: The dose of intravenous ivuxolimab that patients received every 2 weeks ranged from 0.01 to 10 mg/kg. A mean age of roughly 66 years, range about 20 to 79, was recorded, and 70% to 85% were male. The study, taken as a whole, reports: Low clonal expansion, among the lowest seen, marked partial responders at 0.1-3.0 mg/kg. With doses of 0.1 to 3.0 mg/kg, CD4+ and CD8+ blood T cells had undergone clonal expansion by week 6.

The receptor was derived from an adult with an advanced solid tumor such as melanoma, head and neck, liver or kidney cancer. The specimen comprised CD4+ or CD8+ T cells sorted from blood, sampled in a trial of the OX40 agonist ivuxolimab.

In DNA, the CDR3 is TGTGCCAGCAGTTACAACGCCCCTAGCACAGATACGCAGTATTTT. As protein: CASSYNAPSTDTQYF. The chain joins TRBV6-5 to TRBJ2-3; D is ambiguous. Germline CDR1 is MNHEY and CDR2 is SVGAGI. V lost 2 bases to trimming and J lost 0 bases, with 9 bases between them. This CDR3 is 15 amino acids long.